This T cell receptor (beta chain) was documented in a study of blood T cell repertoires in COVID-19. As for the study in general: In each case, the material was cDNA or gDNA derived from T cells, B-cell-depleted T cells, or PBMCs.

In the authors' methods: Scientists estimated how many nucleated cells there were by amplifying reference gene primers. Generated by immunoSEQ multiplex PCR, the TCRdb table keeps only in-frame clones and is missing some. V, J and clone size reflect that table, while D and trimming were determined from the DNA. This sample yields roughly 290,000 clones, of which roughly 84% are seen a single time; approximately 0.94% belongs to the top ten. Patients of the Seattle cohort, enrolled during active infection, were followed longitudinally. This CDR3 region has 14 residues. Trimming removed 3 bases from V and 5 bases from J, with 13 bases in between. CDR1 and CDR2 from the germline V gene are SEHNR and FQNEAQ (reference sequence).

V usage is TRBV7-9 and J usage is TRBJ2-5; a possible D gene is TRBD2 (5 bases). The sequenced material came from peripheral blood. This clonotype was obtained from a human donor with COVID-19, enrolled during active disease. The donor label of this sample is uncertain. CDR3: CASSFATSMETQYF. DNA of the CDR3: TGTGCCAGCAGCTTTGCCACTAGTATGGAGACCCAGTACTTC.